This T cell receptor beta chain was observed in a study of blood T cell repertoires in COVID-19. Overall study: Sources were T cells, B-cell-depleted T cells, or PBMCs; the material itself was cDNA or gDNA.

V was clipped by 5 bases and J by 7 bases; unmatched bases: 12. CDR3 size: 15 residues. Germline V gene sequence: CDR1 MNHEY, CDR2 SMNVEV (reference sequence). Cohorts were assigned according to the clinical history that participants reported. Recovery meant two consecutive negative NP/OP PCR tests, professional clearance, or resolved symptoms. Per the authors' pipeline: Reference gene primers were amplified, and this amplification served to estimate nucleated cell counts. Sequencing was performed with immunoSEQ multiplex PCR; in TCRdb, only in-frame clones are kept and a portion is missing. D and trimming were read from the DNA, whereas the V and J calls and clone size are those reported in that table. Among about 200,000 clones listed, around 90% were seen once.

The sequence derives from a man younger than 40 who had recovered from COVID-19. The genes are TRBV27 and TRBJ2-7, with 9 nucleotides matching TRBD1. The specimen sequenced was PBMCs or T cells enriched from blood (not recorded which). In DNA form, the CDR3 reads TGTGCCAGCAGTAGACCTCACAGGGGGCAAGGAGAGCAGTACTTC. Protein product: CASSRPHRGQGEQYF.